Listed below are T cell receptor beta chains from one sample, sequenced in a study of identical twins. TCRdb analysed the 5' RACE reads with MiXCR anew, one entry per CDR3 protein. The table has under 300,000 distinct CDR3 sequences, under 8.5% seen once. This same sample was also part of a study on T cells expressing NK-cell markers.

The sequenced sample consisted of CD8+ T cells sorted from blood. The receptor set was obtained from a woman aged 18-30 years in good health. Both conserved end residues are part of each CDR3.

TRBV12-3/TRBV12-4 | CASTYEGLGEF
TRBV19 | CASTVSGSSYNEQFF
TRBV11-3 | CASSSGEAGVDEQYF
TRBV11-3 | CASSDLRQKLLYEQYF
TRBV3-1 | CASSQRPRTHEQYF
TRBV27 | CASSLGDASDEQFF
TRBV12-5 | CASGLLAGGENEQFF
TRBV3-1 | CASSQGRLAGEWHEQFF
TRBV20-1 | CSAEDYRGNEQFF
TRBV7-8 | CASSLVRGGYNEQFF
TRBV4-3 | CASSQVAEETQYF
TRBV19 | CASSGDSNEQFF
TRBV5-6 | CASTMQGERTEAFF
TRBV20-1 | CSARERENEQFF
TRBV7-9 | CASSFGLGGDTQYF
TRBV21-1 | CASIPGTEETQYF
TRBV12-3/TRBV12-4 | CASAFVGAGNTIYF
TRBV7-9 | CASTLRDSGVAEAFF
TRBV16 | CASSQYRTSGRGHEQFF
TRBV6-2/TRBV6-3 | CASSYGTNGRETQYF
TRBV12-3/TRBV12-4 | CASSFESEKLFF
TRBV4-1 | CASSQVEGPTEAFF
TRBV12-3/TRBV12-4 | CASRPSLTSPGVPYEQYF
TRBV20-1 | CSAREEGMGELFF
TRBV20-1 | CSAIWSDGNTIYF
TRBV27 | CASSLRGFDEKLFF
TRBV29-1 | CSVPVRGYGYTF
TRBV14 | CASSRDVGEQYF
TRBV5-1 | CASSAGPWLGRSYNEQFF
TRBV27 | CASSLSPGASYNEQFF
TRBV11-2 | CASSLDWDRGVDQPQHF
TRBV29-1 | CSAQGNTEAFF
TRBV2 | CASRGGRSAYNEQFF
TRBV3-1 | CASSQGRGTEAFF
TRBV29-1 | CSVESGGGTEAFF
TRBV24-1 | CATSGTSGVYNEQFF